One sample yielded the 18 T cell receptor beta chains listed below, sequenced in a study of shared clonotypes between healthy human individuals. Naive CD8 isolation took CD45RO-negative cells positively selected for CCR7 and excluded terminally differentiated effector memory CD45RA+ cells. Sequenced by immunoSEQ multiplex PCR; TCRdb stores in-frame clones only, minus some. The repertoire consists of more than 2 million clones, with about 93% occurring once and the leading ten covering 1.5% to 2%. The specimen sequenced was naive CD8+ T cells from PBMCs. Source of these receptors: a man younger than 35 in good health. Some clones in this sample may be carry-over from other donors' samples.

Concerning this clone: Other DNA sequences in this specimen translate into the identical CDR3. The V gene is TRBV13, the J gene TRBJ1-2, with D hard to call. The V gene lost 0 bases and the J gene lost 1 base, with 3 bases spanning the gap. The CDR3 contains 13 residues. The germline V gene encodes CDR1 PRHDT and CDR2 FYEKMQ (reference sequence). CDR3 nucleotides: TGTGCCAGCAGCTTAGGGGTTAACTATGGCTACACCTTC. Amino acids: CASSLGVNYGYTF.

J is TRBJ1-5 and V is TRBV4-3; maybe TRBD1 (5 bases). Germline V gene data show CDR1 as LGHNA and CDR2 as YSLEER. This CDR3 contains 15 residues. Trimming took 3 bases from V and 6 from J, leaving 15 bases between them. The CDR3, as DNA: TGCGCCAGCAGCCACGGCAGGGATGCAGGTCAGCCCCAGCATTTT. It yields the protein CASSHGRDAGQPQHF.

A single count supports this clone. This chain joins TRBV7-9 and TRBJ2-1; D possibly uses TRBD1 or TRBD2 (6 bases each). This CDR3 region has 14 residues. Trimming stripped 5 bases from V and 8 bases from J, with 16 bases between. Germline CDR1 SEHNR, CDR2 FQNEAQ (reference sequence). The CDR3 here is CASSRRGLADEQFF. The CDR3 nucleotides are TGTGCCAGCAGCAGGAGGGGGTTGGCAGATGAGCAGTTCTTC.

This clone was recorded only once. This chain connects TRBV29-1 to TRBJ1-2; D remains unclear. The CDR3 consists of 14 residues. Germline V gives CDR1 SQVTM, CDR2 ANQGSEA. The V end was cut by 7 bases, the J end by 4 bases, with 19 bases between. CDR3: CSARKGPTLYGYTF. The CDR3, as DNA: TGCAGCGCCCGAAAGGGCCCAACTCTCTATGGCTACACCTTC.

Regarding this clone: Other DNA sequences within the sample encode an identical CDR3. The chain carries TRBV6-4 and TRBJ2-1; 8 bases match TRBD2. After removal of 3 bases from V and 3 bases from J, the junction contained 4 bases not matched to a gene. The length of the CDR3 is 15 residues. Germline V lookup: CDR1 MRHNA, CDR2 SNTAGT. CDR3 residues: CASSELAGGYNEQFF. The CDR3 coding sequence is TGTGCCAGCAGTGAACTTGCGGGAGGCTACAATGAGCAGTTCTTC.

The rearrangement uses TRBV19 and TRBJ2-7, with 8 bases fitting TRBD1. V lost 5 bases, J lost 2 bases, and 8 bases stayed unmatched. The CDR3 consists of 15 residues. Germline V gene lookup returns CDR1 LNHDA and CDR2 SQIVND (reference sequence). CDR3 region: CASSSTGALPYEQYF. Written as DNA, the CDR3 is TGTGCCAGTAGTTCGACAGGGGCCCTCCCCTACGAGCAGTACTTC.

This sequence joins TRBV29-1 and TRBJ2-3; possible D gene TRBD1, 6 bases. V lost 1 base and J lost 6, with 20 bases in between. Germline lookup yields CDR1 SQVTM and CDR2 ANQGSEA. This CDR3 has 16 residues. The chain's CDR3 is CSVEVPLITGKDTQYF. The CDR3 bases are TGCAGCGTTGAAGTCCCCCTTATTACAGGGAAGGATACGCAGTATTTT.

The rearrangement links TRBV7-9 to TRBJ2-1; D gene unclear. V was shortened by 3 bases and J by 0 bases, with 15 bases between the two germline ends. The V gene's germline CDR1 is SEHNR and CDR2 FQNEAQ (reference sequence). This CDR3 spans 17 amino acids. CDR3 coding DNA: TGTGCCAGCAGCTTCGCAGGTAGCCGAAGCTCCTACAATGAGCAGTTCTTC. Encoded protein: CASSFAGSRSSYNEQFF.

The chain recombines TRBV19 with TRBJ2-1; D gene ambiguous. Trimming removed 5 bases at V and 4 bases at J, with 12 bases between. In germline, CDR1 is LNHDA, CDR2 SQIVND (reference sequence). The CDR3 runs 14 residues. CDR3 amino acids: CASSSLTLYNEQFF. CDR3 bases: TGTGCCAGTAGTTCCCTGACACTTTACAATGAGCAGTTCTTC.

The V call is TRBV7-2, the J call TRBJ2-3; no clear D gene. The CDR3 extends over 16 amino acids. V lost 5 bases and J 6 bases, leaving 21 bases between the germline ends. CDR1 is SGHTA and CDR2 is FQGNSA in the germline V gene. The CDR3 protein is CASSPPSPRSPDTQYF. CDR3 nucleotide sequence: TGTGCCAGCAGCCCCCCGTCCCCGAGGAGCCCCGATACGCAGTATTTT.

The J gene is TRBJ2-1, the V gene TRBV4-3, with 7 bases fitting TRBD2. Trimming removed 1 base from V and 9 bases from J; junction bases left unmatched: 9. Per germline, CDR1 LGHNA and CDR2 YSLEER. The CDR3 consists of 15 residues. CDR3 nucleotide sequence: TGCGCCAGCAGCCAAGGGAGCGGGACCGAGGGTGAGCAGTTCTTC. This sequence encodes CASSQGSGTEGEQFF.

The chain links TRBV29-1 to TRBJ1-2; 8 nucleotides agree with TRBD1. CDR1 and CDR2 from the germline V gene are SQVTM and ANQGSEA. Trimming removed 3 bases from V and 6 bases from J; junction bases left unmatched: 9. There are 14 residues in the CDR3. The DNA of the CDR3 is TGCAGCGTTGAGCCTTCGGTGACAGGGGATGGCTACACCTTC. Protein: CSVEPSVTGDGYTF.

For the CDR3, the DNA is TGTGCCAGCAGCTTAGCGACTAGCGGAAGCCCCGGGGAGCTGTTTTTT. Amino acid sequence: CASSLATSGSPGELFF. The chain combines TRBV7-8 with TRBJ2-2; TRBD2 matches 9 bases. The J segment lost 6 bases and the V segment lost 0 bases, leaving 5 bases of the junction unmatched. Looked up from germline, CDR1 is SGHVS and CDR2 is FQNEAQ. There are 16 residues in the CDR3.

Regarding this clone: Other nucleotide sequences in the sample specify the same CDR3. V usage is TRBV28 and J usage is TRBJ2-7, with TRBD2 identical over 11 bases. The CDR3 runs to 15 residues. CDR1 is MDHEN, CDR2 SYDVKM, per germline. V trimming: 5 bases; J trimming: 3 bases; junction bases outside the gene matches: 6. CDR3 in amino acids: CASSPQLAGDYEQYF. DNA for the CDR3: TGTGCCAGCAGTCCGCAACTAGCGGGGGACTACGAGCAGTACTTC. The entire variable domain, with the rest obtained from reference TRBV28 and TRBJ2-7, is as follows: DVKVTQSSRYLVKRTGEKVFLECVQDMDHENMFWYRQDPGLGLRLIYFSYDVKMKEKGDIPEGYSVSREKKERFSLILESASTNQTSMYLCASSPQLAGDYEQYFGPGTRLTVT.

The chain is built from TRBV5-1 and TRBJ2-5; 8 nucleotides agree with TRBD1. Germline loops: CDR1 SGHRS, CDR2 YFSETQ. The V gene end was trimmed by 4 bases and the J gene end by 0 bases; junction bases not matched to a gene: 2. The CDR3 runs to 14 residues. CDR3 DNA: TGCGCCAGCAGCAGGGACAGGTACCAAGAGACCCAGTACTTC. It is translated as CASSRDRYQETQYF.

The CDR3 sequence is CASSALATGELFF. CDR3 nucleotide sequence: TGTGCCAGCAGTGCCCTAGCGACCGGGGAGCTGTTTTTT. The chain carries TRBV6-1 and TRBJ2-2; D might be TRBD2 (6 bases). Trimming stripped 4 bases from V and 5 bases from J, with 8 bases between. Per the germline V gene, CDR1 is MNHNS and CDR2 is SASEGT. CDR3 length: 13 amino acids.

This clone occurred once. This chain connects TRBV9 to TRBJ2-7; 11 bases line up with TRBD2. Germline V lookup: CDR1 SGDLS, CDR2 YYNGEE. Losses at the gene ends were 3 bases for V and 4 bases for J; bases not matched to a gene: 6. CDR3 size: 15 residues. CDR3 in amino acids: CASSETSGTSYEQYF. In DNA form, the CDR3 reads TGTGCCAGCAGCGAGACTAGCGGGACTTCGTACGAGCAGTACTTC.

This clone was found a few times. The genes are TRBV30 and TRBJ1-5, with a tentative D call TRBD1 (6 bases). The germline CDR1 and CDR2 sequences are GTSNPN and SVGIG (reference sequence). This CDR3 region has 13 residues. V lost 2 bases, J lost 7 bases, and 12 bases lay in between. CDR3 bases: TGTGCCTGGAGTCTTGGACAGTTGCAGCCCCAGCATTTT. Translated, it gives CAWSLGQLQPQHF.